This TCR beta chain was observed in a study of OX40 agonist ivuxolimab in advanced cancers. On the study more broadly: Eligibility admitted prior anti-PD-1, anti-PD-L1 or anti-CTLA-4 therapy; roughly 37% had some.

The protocol was immunoSEQ multiplex PCR, while the TCRdb copy is restricted to in-frame clones and leaves out a portion. The sample includes approximately 74,000 clones, roughly four fifths seen only once; the top ten take around 5%. The germline gives CDR1 KGHSH, CDR2 LQKENI. Trimming took 6 bases from V and 3 from J, leaving 23 bases between them. The CDR3 loop spans 17 amino acids. The origin of this receptor is an adult with an advanced solid tumor such as melanoma, head and neck, liver or kidney cancer. The chain joins TRBV18 to TRBJ1-1; weak D call: TRBD1 (6 bases). The sequencing here drew on CD4+ or CD8+ T cells sorted from blood, taken in a trial of the OX40 agonist ivuxolimab. The CDR3 sequence: CASSLTGYKNVDTEAFF. Here the CDR3 DNA reads TGTGCCAGCTCCCTAACAGGGTATAAGAACGTGGACACTGAAGCTTTCTTT. The whole variable domain, filled in from reference TRBV18 and TRBJ1-1, reads NAGVMQNPRHLVRRRGQEARLRCSPMKGHSHVYWYRQLPEEGLKFMVYLQKENIIDESGMPKERFSAEFPKEGPSILRIQQVVRGDSAAYFCASSLTGYKNVDTEAFFGQGTRLTVV.